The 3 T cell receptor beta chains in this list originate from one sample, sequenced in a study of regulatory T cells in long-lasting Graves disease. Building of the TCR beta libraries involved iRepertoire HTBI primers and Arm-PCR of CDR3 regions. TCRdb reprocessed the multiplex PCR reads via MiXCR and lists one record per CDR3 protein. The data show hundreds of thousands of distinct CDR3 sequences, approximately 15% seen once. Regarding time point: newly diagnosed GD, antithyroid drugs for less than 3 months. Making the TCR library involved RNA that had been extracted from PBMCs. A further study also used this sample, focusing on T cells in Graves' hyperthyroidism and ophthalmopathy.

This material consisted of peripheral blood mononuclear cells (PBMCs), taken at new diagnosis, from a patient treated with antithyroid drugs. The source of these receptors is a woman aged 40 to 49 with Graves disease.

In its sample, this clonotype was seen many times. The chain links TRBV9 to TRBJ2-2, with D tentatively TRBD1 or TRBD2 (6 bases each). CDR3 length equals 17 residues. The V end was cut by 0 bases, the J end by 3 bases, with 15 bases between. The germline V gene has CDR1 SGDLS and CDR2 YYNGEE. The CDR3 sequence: CASSVAGAARYTGELFF. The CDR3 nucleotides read TGTGCCAGCAGCGTAGCGGGGGCCGCCCGGTACACCGGGGAGCTGTTTTTT.

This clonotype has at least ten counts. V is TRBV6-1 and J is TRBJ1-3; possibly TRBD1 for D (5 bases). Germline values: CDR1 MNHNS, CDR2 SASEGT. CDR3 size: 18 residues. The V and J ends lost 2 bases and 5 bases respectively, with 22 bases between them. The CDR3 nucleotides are TGTGCCAGCAGTGAAATGGTAGGACAAGACGGAATGCGAAACACCATATATTTT. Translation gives CASSEMVGQDGMRNTIYF.

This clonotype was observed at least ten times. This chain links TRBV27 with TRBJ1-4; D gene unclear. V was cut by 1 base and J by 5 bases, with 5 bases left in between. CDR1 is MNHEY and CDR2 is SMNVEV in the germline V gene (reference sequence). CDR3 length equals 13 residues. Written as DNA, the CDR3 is TGTGCCAGCAGTTTATTCAGGAATGAAAAACTGTTTTTT. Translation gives CASSLFRNEKLFF.